A single sample gave rise to the 3 T cell receptor beta chains below, sequenced in a study of cytomegalovirus exposure and HLA in healthy donors. Both 60 Vbeta primers and 13 Jbeta primers went into the PCR. Assay used: immunoSEQ multiplex PCR; TCRdb lists only in-frame clones, some missing. The sample includes more than 200,000 clones, about 75% of them seen just once. Sequencing used PBMCs. These receptors were taken from a man younger than 35 in good health and CMV-seronegative.

This clone was seen more than once but under ten times. V gene TRBV7-2 combines with J gene TRBJ1-6; D is ambiguous. V lost 1 base, J lost 10 bases, and 5 bases lay in between. Germline V lookup: CDR1 SGHTA, CDR2 FQGNSA. This CDR3 is built from 12 residues. The CDR3 loop is CASSLVLSPLHF. The CDR3, as DNA: TGTGCCAGCAGCTTAGTTCTGTCACCCCTCCACTTT.

The CDR3 loop is CASSYGHLEQYF. The CDR3 nucleotides are TGTGCCAGCAGTTACGGCCATCTCGAGCAGTACTTC. The rearrangement uses TRBV6-5 and TRBJ2-7, with D uncertain. Trimming stripped 2 bases from V and 6 bases from J, with 8 bases between. Germline V CDR1 and CDR2: MNHEY, SVGAGI. This CDR3 comprises 12 residues.

The chain uses TRBV2 and TRBJ2-5; the D is unclear. CDR1 is SNHLY and CDR2 is FYNNEI in the germline V gene. This CDR3 has 11 residues. V lost 5 bases and J lost 3, with 4 bases in between. The CDR3 sequence: CASSSEETQYF. CDR3 nucleotides: TGTGCCAGCAGTTCCGAAGAGACCCAGTACTTC.